The next 10 T cell receptor beta chains were all read from a single sample in a study of T cell responses to AZD1222 COVID-19 vaccine. Sequencing was performed with immunoSEQ multiplex PCR; in TCRdb, only in-frame clones are kept and a portion is missing. Among 150,000 to 160,000 clones listed, about 87% were seen once. Sample: peripheral blood, taken on day 0 of AZD1222 vaccination. These receptors were taken from an adult in good health.

The V call is TRBV2, the J call TRBJ2-2; D is perhaps TRBD2 (6 bases). The CDR3 totals 13 residues. Deletions cut 5 bases from V and 7 bases from J, with 11 bases between. Germline V gene sequence: CDR1 SNHLY, CDR2 FYNNEI. CDR3 in amino acids: CASSSEGRGELFF. The DNA for the CDR3 is TGTGCCAGCAGTTCGGAGGGACGCGGGGAGCTGTTTTTT.

V usage is TRBV2 and J usage is TRBJ2-3; 8 nucleotides align to TRBD1. V shed 10 bases and J 0 bases; nucleotides not matched to a gene: 6. The CDR3 spans 14 residues. CDR1 and CDR2 from the germline V gene are SNHLY and FYNNEI. The CDR3, as DNA: TGTGCCATCTCCAGGGGGCAGAGCACAGATACGCAGTATTTT. Its protein is CAISRGQSTDTQYF.

This sequence joins TRBV7-2 and TRBJ1-5; maybe TRBD1 (6 bases). V lost 5 bases and J 6 bases, leaving 11 bases between the germline ends. Germline CDR1 and CDR2: SGHTA and FQGNSA. This CDR3 spans 13 amino acids. The CDR3 loop reads CASSVGGSQPQHF. The CDR3 region has the DNA TGTGCCAGCAGCGTAGGGGGATCTCAGCCCCAGCATTTT.

The chain couples TRBV9 to TRBJ1-4, with 8 bases lining up with TRBD1. The germline gives CDR1 SGDLS, CDR2 YYNGEE. V gave up 3 bases and J gave up 4 bases; unmatched junction bases: 5. The CDR3 is made up of 15 amino acids. Written as DNA, the CDR3 is TGTGCCAGCAGCGGGACAGGGACGTATAATGAAAAACTGTTTTTT. Residues: CASSGTGTYNEKLFF.

V is TRBV5-5 and J is TRBJ2-1, with D unresolved. Germline V gives CDR1 SGHKS, CDR2 YYEKEE (reference sequence). V lost 1 base and J 2 bases, leaving 13 bases between the germline ends. The CDR3 consists of 16 residues. Written as DNA, the CDR3 is TGTGCCAGCAGCTTGTATCTGAACCCGACCTACAATGAGCAGTTCTTC. This translates into CASSLYLNPTYNEQFF. Together with reference TRBV5-5 and TRBJ2-1, the CDR3 gives the full variable domain: DAGVTQSPTHLIKTRGQQVTLRCSPISGHKSVSWYQQVLGQGPQFIFQYYEKEERGRGNFPDRFSARQFPNYSSELNVNALLLGDSALYLCASSLYLNPTYNEQFFGPGTRLTVL.

The chain employs TRBV12-3 or TRBV12-4 and TRBJ2-5; D may match TRBD1 or TRBD2 (5 bases each). V lost 2 bases, J lost 5 bases, and 9 bases lay in between. The CDR3 sequence is 13 residues long. The CDR3 loop is CASSLIGTETQYF. The CDR3, as DNA: TGTGCCAGCAGTTTAATAGGGACGGAGACCCAGTACTTC.

The chain joins TRBV7-3 to TRBJ2-1; D is possibly TRBD2 (5 bases). Germline V gene sequence: CDR1 SGHTA, CDR2 FQGTGA. The germline V and J ends were trimmed by 2 bases and 6 bases, with 11 bases remaining between them. The CDR3 totals 14 residues. CDR3 in amino acids: CASSLGLESNEQFF. DNA of the CDR3: TGTGCCAGCAGCTTAGGACTCGAAAGCAATGAGCAGTTCTTC.

J is TRBJ2-1 and V is TRBV6-2 or TRBV6-3; unclear D gene. V was pared by 6 bases and J by 3 bases, with 9 bases between. The CDR3 has 13 residues. Germline V gene lookup returns CDR1 MNHEY and CDR2 SVGEGT. CDR3 sequence reads: CASSSPLYNEQFF. CDR3 bases: TGTGCCAGCAGCTCCCCTCTCTACAATGAGCAGTTCTTC.

The rearrangement links TRBV6-5 to TRBJ2-7, with 7 bases lining up with TRBD1. The J segment lost 2 bases and the V segment lost 5 bases, leaving 0 bases of the junction unmatched. Germline-derived CDR1 and CDR2 are MNHEY and SVGAGI. The CDR3 is 12 amino acids. CDR3 loop: CASSTGAYEQYF. Written as DNA, the CDR3 is TGTGCCAGCAGTACAGGGGCCTACGAGCAGTACTTC.

V gene TRBV7-6 combines with J gene TRBJ1-2; weak D call: TRBD1 (5 bases). The V and J ends lost 0 bases and 4 bases respectively, with 12 bases between them. The CDR3 runs to 15 residues. Germline CDR1 and CDR2: SGHVS and FNYEAQ. CDR3 amino acids: CASSLASSGTYGYTF. The DNA of the CDR3 is TGTGCCAGCAGCTTAGCTAGTTCAGGGACCTATGGCTACACCTTC.